One sample yielded the 15 T cell receptor beta chains listed below, sequenced in a study of blood T cell repertoires in COVID-19. Measured with immunoSEQ multiplex PCR; TCRdb has only the in-frame clones, and not every one. The sample contains approximately 310,000 clones, around 87% of which appear only once. Sequences were obtained from peripheral blood. The source is a man between 50 and 59 years old with active or convalescent COVID-19.

The rearrangement joins TRBV11-3 to TRBJ2-7; the match to TRBD2 covers 9 bases. In germline, CDR1 is SGHNT, CDR2 YENEEA. V was clipped by 5 bases and J by 9 bases; unmatched bases: 23. CDR3 length: 18 residues. CDR3 DNA: TGTGCCAGCAGCCCTCCCCGGCAGGGACTAGCCTCCCCGGCGGGGCAGTACTTC. Residues: CASSPPRQGLASPAGQYF.

The chain combines TRBV7-9 with TRBJ2-1; D is possibly TRBD2 (6 bases). Germline CDR1 is SEHNR and CDR2 is FQNEAQ (reference sequence). This CDR3 contains 14 residues. Trimming left V 7 bases short and J 9 bases short, with 19 bases between. DNA for the CDR3: TGTGCCAGCAAGACCCAGGGACTGCAAGGTGAGCAGTTCTTC. As protein: CASKTQGLQGEQFF.

The rearrangement links TRBV2 to TRBJ2-5; D might be TRBD2 (5 bases). V was cut by 1 base and J by 1 base, with 16 bases left in between. The CDR3 has 17 amino acids. Germline CDR1 SNHLY, CDR2 FYNNEI. CDR3 sequence (DNA): TGTGCCAGCAGTGAAGGCTCGGCTAGCTGGGCCCAAGAGACCCAGTACTTC. Its protein is CASSEGSASWAQETQYF.

The CDR3 spells CASSLPGITIYF. The DNA for the CDR3 is TGTGCCAGCAGTTTGCCAGGGATCACCATATATTTT. The chain has TRBV12-3 or TRBV12-4 and TRBJ1-3; D is perhaps TRBD1 (5 bases). The CDR3 length is 12 residues. Trimming took 3 bases from V and 9 from J, leaving 9 bases between them.

V usage is TRBV6-1 and J usage is TRBJ1-4; D is unclear. CDR3 length equals 17 residues. Trimming took off 0 bases at V and 11 bases at J, with 22 bases between the two ends. Per germline, CDR1 MNHNS and CDR2 SASEGT. CDR3 sequence (DNA): TGTGCCAGCAGTGAAGCGCTTGGTAGCGACCGGGCGGGGAAACTGTTTTTT. The encoded protein is CASSEALGSDRAGKLFF.

The rearrangement uses TRBV28 and TRBJ2-1; tentatively, D is TRBD2 (5 bases). The CDR3 sequence is 15 residues long. With 10 bases removed from V and 4 bases from J, the gap between germline ends came to 20 bases. Germline V gives CDR1 MDHEN, CDR2 SYDVKM. The CDR3 coding sequence is TGTGCCACCTCGCGGCAGCAGTCGGGGTACAATGAGCAGTTCTTC. This codes for CATSRQQSGYNEQFF.

This clone has only a few counts. V usage is TRBV19 and J usage is TRBJ1-4; 9 positions match TRBD1. This CDR3 is 15 amino acids long. J lost 4 bases, V lost 8 bases, and 8 bases had no gene match. Germline V gene lookup returns CDR1 LNHDA and CDR2 SQIVND (reference sequence). CDR3 DNA sequence: TGTGCCAGTCATTTCGGGACAGGGCTTAATGAAAAACTGTTTTTT. It specifies CASHFGTGLNEKLFF. Complete variable domain (other parts from reference TRBV19 and TRBJ1-4): DGGITQSPKYLFRKEGQNVTLSCEQNLNHDAMYWYRQDPGQGLRLIYYSQIVNDFQKGDIAEGYSVSREKKESFPLTVTSAQKNPTAFYLCASHFGTGLNEKLFFGSGTQLSVL.

The chain joins TRBV14 to TRBJ2-7; D not certain. V was trimmed by 3 bases and J by 2 bases, leaving 8 bases between them. Germline-derived CDR1 and CDR2 are SGHDN and FVKESK. The length of the CDR3 is 13 residues. CDR3 in amino acids: CASSHLGAYEQYF. CDR3 nucleotides: TGTGCCAGCAGCCACCTCGGTGCCTACGAGCAGTACTTC.

The CDR3 region has the DNA TGCGCCAGCAGCTTGGATGCTAGTGAAGAGACCCAGTACTTC. Residues: CASSLDASEETQYF. The chain is built from TRBV5-1 and TRBJ2-5; D is unresolved. V lost 0 bases and J 3 bases, leaving 9 bases between the germline ends. Germline lookup yields CDR1 SGHRS and CDR2 YFSETQ. The CDR3 extends over 14 amino acids.

V and J are TRBV5-4 and TRBJ2-7, with 9 nucleotides matching TRBD2. In germline, CDR1 is SGHNT, CDR2 YYREEE (reference sequence). The length of the CDR3 is 14 residues. V lost 0 bases, J lost 6 bases, and 4 bases stayed unmatched. CDR3: CASSLGGRAAEQYF. DNA of the CDR3: TGTGCCAGCAGCTTGGGCGGGAGGGCCGCCGAGCAGTACTTC.

The chain is built from TRBV6-5 and TRBJ1-2, with D possibly TRBD1 on 5 matching bases. V dropped 8 bases and J dropped 2 bases, with 9 bases sitting between them. Germline-derived CDR1 and CDR2 are MNHEY and SVGAGI. This CDR3 region has 12 residues. This CDR3 reads CASGQGNYGYTF. CDR3 nucleotide sequence: TGTGCCAGCGGGCAGGGAAACTATGGCTACACCTTC.

This CDR3 is CASSLGRGTNNYGYTF. As DNA, the CDR3 is TGTGCCAGCAGCTTAGGACGGGGAACCAATAACTATGGCTACACCTTC. The chain links TRBV7-9 to TRBJ1-2; D is unresolved. With 1 base removed from V and 1 base from J, the gap between germline ends came to 13 bases. The germline CDR1 and CDR2 sequences are SEHNR and FQNEAQ (reference sequence). The CDR3 is 16 amino acids.

The rearrangement uses TRBV27 and TRBJ1-6, with D possibly TRBD1 on 6 matching bases. The CDR3 is 17 amino acids. V lost 2 bases and J lost 6, with 17 bases in between. Germline CDR1 reads MNHEY; CDR2 reads SMNVEV (reference sequence). The CDR3 coding sequence is TGTGCCAGCAGTTTAGAAACAGGGTTCCGAGCTAATTCACCCCTCCACTTT. It yields the protein CASSLETGFRANSPLHF.

The CDR3 region has the DNA TGTGCCAGCAGCTTAGCTGGCCCCTACGAGCAGTACTTC. Its protein product is CASSLAGPYEQYF. The rearrangement uses TRBV11-1 and TRBJ2-7; D unresolved. The CDR3 has 13 residues. V lost 0 bases to trimming and J lost 2 bases, with 5 bases between them. Germline V CDR1 and CDR2: SGHAT, FQDESV (reference sequence).

This rearrangement joins TRBV18 to TRBJ1-2, with D unclear. This CDR3 is 13 amino acids long. Trimming removed 3 bases at V and 7 bases at J, with 12 bases between. CDR1 is KGHSH, CDR2 LQKENI, per germline. CDR3 DNA sequence: TGTGCCAGCTCACCGGGAGGGCTTCGTGGCTACACCTTC. Translated, it gives CASSPGGLRGYTF.